Below are 10 T cell receptor beta chains sequenced from a single sample in a study of T cells in Graves' hyperthyroidism and ophthalmopathy. The TCR beta CDR3 regions underwent amplification using RNA transcripts as the source. Carried out on the TCR CDR3, a first-round RT-PCR used the HTBI primer set. Each CDR3 protein gets one entry after TCRdb re-called the multiplex PCR reads with MiXCR. The table lists a few hundred thousand distinct CDR3 sequences, around 16% of them singletons. Source material: blood. These receptors were collected from a woman aged 25 to 45 with Graves' hyperthyroidism.

This clonotype was found many times. The V call is TRBV19, the J call TRBJ1-1; D may be TRBD1 (6 bases). The CDR3 sequence is 12 residues long. V was clipped by 3 bases and J by 6 bases, with 8 bases between them. Germline lookup yields CDR1 LNHDA and CDR2 SQIVND (reference sequence). The CDR3 reads CASSMTGPEAFF. CDR3 DNA: TGTGCCAGTAGTATGACAGGCCCTGAAGCTTTCTTT.

J is TRBJ1-2 and V is TRBV6-1; tentative D call: TRBD1 (5 bases). CDR1 and CDR2 from the germline V gene are MNHNS and SASEGT. The CDR3 is 18 residues long. Trimming cost V 6 bases and J 3 bases, with 26 bases left between them. The chain's CDR3 is CASRTLGRAPDGDYGYTF. The CDR3 bases are TGTGCCAGCAGGACCCTGGGGCGGGCCCCCGACGGAGACTATGGCTACACCTTC.

V and J are TRBV10-3 and TRBJ1-1, with 8 bases aligning to TRBD1. CDR3 length: 13 residues. The V segment lost 6 bases and the J segment 3 bases; nucleotides outside the gene matches: 3. CDR1 and CDR2 (germline): ENHRY, SYGVKD. CDR3 in amino acids: CAIRTGEDTEAFF. Written as DNA, the CDR3 is TGTGCCATCAGGACAGGGGAGGACACTGAAGCTTTCTTT.

This rearrangement joins TRBV27 to TRBJ2-1; D may be TRBD1 (6 bases). This CDR3 is 14 amino acids long. Trimming left V 5 bases short and J 4 bases short, with 12 bases between. Looked up from germline, CDR1 is MNHEY and CDR2 is SMNVEV (reference sequence). This CDR3 is CASSTDSHYNEQFF. The CDR3 DNA is TGTGCCAGCAGTACGGACAGTCATTACAATGAGCAGTTCTTC.

The table lists this clonotype with a few counts. V usage is TRBV7-2 and J usage is TRBJ2-5, with no clear D. This CDR3 comprises 13 residues. Per germline, CDR1 SGHTA and CDR2 FQGNSA. Trimming removed 7 bases from V and 5 bases from J, with 14 bases in between. CDR3 loop: CASTLKPAETQYF. The CDR3 DNA follows: TGTGCCAGCACCCTTAAACCAGCCGAGACCCAGTACTTC.

This clonotype has more than one count but fewer than ten. This sequence joins TRBV29-1 and TRBJ2-3; D remains unclear. This CDR3 is 14 amino acids long. Germline V gene lookup returns CDR1 SQVTM and CDR2 ANQGSEA. Trimming cost V 0 bases and J 0 bases, with 7 bases left between them. The CDR3 DNA follows: TGCAGCGTTGAAGAGGAGAGTAGCACAGATACGCAGTATTTT. This gives the protein CSVEEESSTDTQYF.

This clonotype occurred a few times. V and J are TRBV6-9 and TRBJ1-6; D is unclear. Germline V gene lookup returns CDR1 MNHGY and CDR2 SVAAGI. V shed 2 bases and J shed 6 bases, with 11 bases lying between them. The CDR3 is made up of 15 amino acids. In nucleotides, the CDR3 is TGTGCCAGCAGTTATGACAACGCGGGTAATTCACCCCTCCACTTT. Encoded protein: CASSYDNAGNSPLHF.

This clonotype has just a few counts. The V and J genes are TRBV11-2 and TRBJ1-4, with 8 bases lining up with TRBD1. V trimming: 4 bases; J trimming: 6 bases; junction bases outside the gene matches: 7. The CDR3 is made up of 15 amino acids. CDR1 is SGHAT and CDR2 is FQNNGV in the germline V gene. The CDR3 sequence: CASSSWTGQDEKLFF. DNA of the CDR3: TGTGCCAGCAGCTCGTGGACAGGGCAGGATGAAAAACTGTTTTTT.

In its sample, this clonotype was seen a few times. The chain links TRBV6-5 to TRBJ2-7; 9 bases align to TRBD1. The CDR3 runs to 15 residues. V shed 2 bases, J shed 2 bases, and the junction held 4 bases outside the gene matches. Germline V gene lookup returns CDR1 MNHEY and CDR2 SVGAGI. The CDR3 bases are TGTGCCAGCAGTTACCGACAGGGGGTCCCCTACGAGCAGTACTTC. Translated, it gives CASSYRQGVPYEQYF.

For this clonotype: A clone one base away is much larger, so this may be a read error. This chain joins TRBV20-1 and TRBJ2-7, with 10 bases that match TRBD2. Trimming at V came to 4 bases and at J to 3 bases, leaving 6 bases not matched to a gene. The CDR3 contains 14 residues. CDR1 DFQATT and CDR2 SNEGSKA come from the germline V gene (reference sequence). The CDR3 here is CSAISGRGFYEQYF. The CDR3 DNA reads TGCAGTGCTATCAGCGGGAGGGGTTTCTACGAGCAGTACTTC.